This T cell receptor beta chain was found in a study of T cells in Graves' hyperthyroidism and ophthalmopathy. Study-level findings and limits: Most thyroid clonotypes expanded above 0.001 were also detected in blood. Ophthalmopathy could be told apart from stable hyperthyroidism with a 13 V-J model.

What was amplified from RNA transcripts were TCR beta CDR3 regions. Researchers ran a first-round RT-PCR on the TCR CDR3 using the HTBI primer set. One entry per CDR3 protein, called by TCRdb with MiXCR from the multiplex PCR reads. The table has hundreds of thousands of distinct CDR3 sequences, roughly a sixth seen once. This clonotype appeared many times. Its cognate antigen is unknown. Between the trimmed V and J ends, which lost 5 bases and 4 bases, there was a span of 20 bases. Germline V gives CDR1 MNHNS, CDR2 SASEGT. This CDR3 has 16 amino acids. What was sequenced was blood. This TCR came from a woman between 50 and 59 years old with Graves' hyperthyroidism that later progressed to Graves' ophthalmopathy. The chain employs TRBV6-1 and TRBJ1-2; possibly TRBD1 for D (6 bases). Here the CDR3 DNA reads TGTGCCAGCAGTCAACGGCGGGACACCCTCCGCTATGGCTACACCTTC. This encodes CASSQRRDTLRYGYTF.